This is a list of T cell receptor beta chains from one sample in a study of blood T cells in healthy people across ages. TCRdb passed the 5' RACE reads through MiXCR, listing each CDR3 protein once. Of around 710,000 distinct CDR3 sequences in the sample, roughly 41% were seen once. Sequencing was done on a sample of blood. The receptors here all came from a woman aged 55 to 70 in good health. The CDR3 runs from the conserved cysteine through the conserved F or W. Fields, in order: clone size, D gene, J gene, V gene, CDR3 protein, CDR3 DNA. The D gene is left open where the match is weak. Expanded clones are given a class, and other clones once, few, many or no size at all.

>few|.|TRBJ1-2|TRBV3-1
CASSPDWGANGYTF
TGTGCCAGCAGCCCCGATTGGGGGGCGAATGGCTACACCTTC
>.|.|TRBJ2-7|TRBV20-1
CSASGGKGVYEQYF
TGCAGTGCTAGTGGCGGGAAAGGGGTTTACGAGCAGTACTTC
>.|.|TRBJ1-4|TRBV10-3
CAIKAGDNEKLFF
TGTGCCATCAAAGCGGGGGATAATGAAAAACTGTTTTTT
>.|TRBD2|TRBJ2-1|TRBV12-5
CASGYLAGYNEQFF
TGTGCTAGTGGTTACCTAGCGGGATACAATGAGCAGTTCTTC
>many|TRBD2|TRBJ2-7|TRBV4-3
CASSQEASGSSYEQYF
TGCGCCAGCAGCCAAGAAGCTAGCGGGAGTAGTTACGAGCAGTACTTC
>.|.|TRBJ2-4|TRBV11-2
CASSLREKGPRGAQAKNIQYF
TGTGCCAGCAGCTTAAGGGAAAAGGGACCAAGGGGTGCTCAGGCCAAAAACATTCAGTACTTC
>.|.|TRBJ2-3|TRBV20-1
CSARDSVGTDTQYF
TGCAGTGCTAGAGATTCTGTGGGCACAGATACGCAGTATTTT
>.|.|TRBJ2-1|TRBV25-1
CASSKRNGQFF
TGTGCCAGCTCCAAAAGGAACGGGCAGTTCTTC
>few|.|TRBJ2-3|TRBV6-2/TRBV6-3
CASSYVMSTDTQYF
TGTGCCAGCAGTTACGTCATGAGCACAGATACGCAGTATTTT
>.|TRBD2|TRBJ2-1|TRBV11-1
CASTPRGSLYNEQFF
TGTGCCAGCACCCCTCGCGGGAGTCTCTACAATGAGCAGTTCTTC
>.|TRBD2|TRBJ2-1|TRBV12-5
CASGLASGRERGMFF
TGTGCTAGTGGTTTGGCTAGCGGGAGGGAAAGGGGGATGTTCTTC